This T cell receptor (beta chain) was identified during a study of brain T cells in children with intractable seizures. Whole-study results and caveats: Clones missing pre-surgery may reflect undersampling of that blood sample.

Germline V CDR1 and CDR2: SGHAT, FQNNGV. CDR3 size: 15 residues. The V end lost 3 bases, the J end lost 1 base, and 10 bases lay between the germline ends. The count of this clone is one. Its antigen is unknown. Noted time point: blood from clinic visit 5 months post-surgery; TSC patient then seizure free. Before surgery, patients took at least one anti-epileptic drug. The method was immunoSEQ multiplex PCR; TCRdb's version includes in-frame clones alone and lacks a portion of them. The sample holds 300,000 to 400,000 clones, 93% seen once. This clonotype was obtained from a boy younger than two with tuberous sclerosis and intractable seizures. The chain joins TRBV11-2 to TRBJ1-5; D not certain. The specimen was peripheral blood, collected more than 4 months after surgery. As DNA, the CDR3 is TGTGCCAGCAGCTTGGGGTTAGGAAGCAATCAGCCCCAGCATTTT. Protein product: CASSLGLGSNQPQHF.